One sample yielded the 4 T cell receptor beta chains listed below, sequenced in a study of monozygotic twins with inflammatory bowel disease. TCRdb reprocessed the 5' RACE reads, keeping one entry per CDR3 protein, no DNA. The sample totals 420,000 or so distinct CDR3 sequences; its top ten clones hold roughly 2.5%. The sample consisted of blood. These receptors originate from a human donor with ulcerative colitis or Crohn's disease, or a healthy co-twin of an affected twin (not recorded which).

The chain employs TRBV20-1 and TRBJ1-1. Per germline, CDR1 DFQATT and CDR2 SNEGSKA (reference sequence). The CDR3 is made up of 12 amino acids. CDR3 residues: CSARQGGTEAFF.

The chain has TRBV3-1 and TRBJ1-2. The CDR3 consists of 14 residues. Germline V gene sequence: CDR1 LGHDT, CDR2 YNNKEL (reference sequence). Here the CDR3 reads CASSQEGRGSGYTF.

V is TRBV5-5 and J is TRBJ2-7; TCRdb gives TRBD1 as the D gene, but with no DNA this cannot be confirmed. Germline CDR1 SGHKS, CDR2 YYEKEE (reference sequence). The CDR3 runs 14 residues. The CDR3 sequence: CASSFYGQNYEQYF.

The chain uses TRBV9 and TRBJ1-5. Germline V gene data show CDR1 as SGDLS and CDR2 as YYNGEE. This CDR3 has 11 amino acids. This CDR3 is CASSVIRPQHF.